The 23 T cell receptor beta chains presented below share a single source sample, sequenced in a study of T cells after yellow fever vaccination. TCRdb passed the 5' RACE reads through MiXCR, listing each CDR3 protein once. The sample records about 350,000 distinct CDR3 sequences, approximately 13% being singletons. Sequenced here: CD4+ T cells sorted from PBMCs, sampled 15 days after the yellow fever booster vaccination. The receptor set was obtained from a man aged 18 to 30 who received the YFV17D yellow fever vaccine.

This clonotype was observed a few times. The CDR3 sequence is CASSWDPTGFRFF. The CDR3 DNA reads TGCGCCAGCAGCTGGGACCCTACAGGGTTTCGGTTCTTC. The chain is built from TRBV5-1 and TRBJ2-1, with TRBD1 as a possible D gene (6 bases). The V end lost 3 bases, the J end lost 15 bases, and 19 bases lay between the germline ends. This CDR3 comprises 13 residues. CDR1 and CDR2 from the germline V gene are SGHRS and YFSETQ.

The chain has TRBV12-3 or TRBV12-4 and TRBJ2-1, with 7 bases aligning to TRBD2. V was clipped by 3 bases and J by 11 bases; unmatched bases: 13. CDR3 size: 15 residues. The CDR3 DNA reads TGTGCCAGCAGTTTTGGAGGCGGGGGTGTTTCTCAGCAGTTCTTC. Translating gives CASSFGGGGVSQQFF.

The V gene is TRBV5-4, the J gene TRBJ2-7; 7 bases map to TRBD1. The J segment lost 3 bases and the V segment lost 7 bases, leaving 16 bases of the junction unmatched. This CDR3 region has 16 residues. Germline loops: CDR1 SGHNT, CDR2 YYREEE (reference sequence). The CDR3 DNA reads TGTGCCAGCGGCAAACAGGGGAGACCTGGGGGCTACGAGCAGTACTTC. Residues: CASGKQGRPGGYEQYF. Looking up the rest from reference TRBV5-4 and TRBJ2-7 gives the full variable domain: ETGVTQSPTHLIKTRGQQVTLRCSSQSGHNTVSWYQQALGQGPQFIFQYYREEENGRGNFPPRFSGLQFPNYSSELNVNALELDDSALYLCASGKQGRPGGYEQYFGPGTRLTVT.

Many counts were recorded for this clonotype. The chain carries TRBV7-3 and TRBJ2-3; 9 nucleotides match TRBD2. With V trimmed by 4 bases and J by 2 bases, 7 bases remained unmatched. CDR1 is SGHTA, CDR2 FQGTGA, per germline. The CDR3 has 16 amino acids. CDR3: CASSSQAGGPTDTQYF. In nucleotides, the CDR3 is TGTGCCAGCAGCTCCCAGGCGGGGGGGCCCACAGATACGCAGTATTTT.

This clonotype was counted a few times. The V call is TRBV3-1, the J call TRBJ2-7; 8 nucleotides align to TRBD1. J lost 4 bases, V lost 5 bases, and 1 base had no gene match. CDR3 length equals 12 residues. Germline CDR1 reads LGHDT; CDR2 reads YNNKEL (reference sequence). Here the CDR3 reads CASSGDRYEQYF. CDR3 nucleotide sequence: TGTGCCAGCAGCGGGGACAGGTACGAGCAGTACTTC.

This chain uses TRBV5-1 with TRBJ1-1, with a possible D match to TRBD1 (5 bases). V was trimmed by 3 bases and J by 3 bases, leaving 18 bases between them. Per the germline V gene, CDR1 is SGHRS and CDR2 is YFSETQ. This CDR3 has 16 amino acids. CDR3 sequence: CASSWGEGSRYTEAFF. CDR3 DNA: TGCGCCAGCAGCTGGGGCGAGGGGTCGAGGTACACTGAAGCTTTCTTT.

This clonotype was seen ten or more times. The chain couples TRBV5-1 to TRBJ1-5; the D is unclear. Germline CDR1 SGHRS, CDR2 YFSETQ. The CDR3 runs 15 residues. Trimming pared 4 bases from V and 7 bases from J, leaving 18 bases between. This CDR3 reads CASSTSGQAGQPQHF. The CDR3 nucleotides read TGCGCCAGCAGCACCAGCGGGCAAGCAGGCCAGCCCCAGCATTTT. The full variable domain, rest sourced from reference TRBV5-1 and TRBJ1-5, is KAGVTQTPRYLIKTRGQQVTLSCSPISGHRSVSWYQQTPGQGLQFLFEYFSETQRNKGNFPGRFSGRQFSNSRSEMNVSTLELGDSALYLCASSTSGQAGQPQHFGDGTRLSIL.

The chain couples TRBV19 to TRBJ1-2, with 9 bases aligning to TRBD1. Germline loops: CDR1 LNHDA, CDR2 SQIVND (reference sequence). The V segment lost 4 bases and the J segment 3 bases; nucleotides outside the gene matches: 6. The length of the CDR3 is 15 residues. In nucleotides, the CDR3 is TGTGCCAGTAGTACTACCGGACAGGGGTACTATGGCTACACCTTC. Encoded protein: CASSTTGQGYYGYTF.

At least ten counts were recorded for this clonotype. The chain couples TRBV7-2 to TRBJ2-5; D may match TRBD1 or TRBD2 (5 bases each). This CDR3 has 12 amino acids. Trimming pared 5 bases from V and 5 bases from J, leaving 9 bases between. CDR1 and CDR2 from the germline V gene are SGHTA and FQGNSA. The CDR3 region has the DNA TGTGCCAGCAGCCAGGGACGGGAGACCCAGTACTTC. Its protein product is CASSQGRETQYF.

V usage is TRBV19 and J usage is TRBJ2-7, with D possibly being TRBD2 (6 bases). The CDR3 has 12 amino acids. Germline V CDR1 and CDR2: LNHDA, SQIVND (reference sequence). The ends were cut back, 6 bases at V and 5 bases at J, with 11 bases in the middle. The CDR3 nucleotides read TGTGCCAGTAGCCGCGGGATGGACGAGCAGTACTTC. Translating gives CASSRGMDEQYF.

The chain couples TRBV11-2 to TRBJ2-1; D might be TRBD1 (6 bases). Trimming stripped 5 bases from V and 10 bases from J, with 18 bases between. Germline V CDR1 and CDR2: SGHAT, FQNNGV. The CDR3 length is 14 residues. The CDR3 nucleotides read TGTGCCAGCAGCCAGGGGACCCCCGGCACCGAGCAGTTCTTC. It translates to CASSQGTPGTEQFF. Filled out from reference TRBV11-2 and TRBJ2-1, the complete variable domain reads EAGVAQSPRYKIIEKRQSVAFWCNPISGHATLYWYQQILGQGPKLLIQFQNNGVVDDSQLPKDRFSAERLKGVDSTLKIQPAKLEDSAVYLCASSQGTPGTEQFFGPGTRLTVL.

The CDR3 is CASSGSQNTEAFF. The CDR3 nucleotides are TGTGCCAGCAGCGGCAGCCAGAACACTGAAGCTTTCTTT. This chain connects TRBV9 to TRBJ1-1, with no clear D. The CDR3 spans 13 residues. The ends were cut back, 3 bases at V and 1 base at J, with 7 bases in the middle. Germline V gene data show CDR1 as SGDLS and CDR2 as YYNGEE. The variable domain in full, completed from reference TRBV9 and TRBJ1-1, reads DSGVTQTPKHLITATGQRVTLRCSPRSGDLSVYWYQQSLDQGLQFLIQYYNGEERAKGNILERFSAQQFPDLHSELNLSSLELGDSALYFCASSGSQNTEAFFGQGTRLTVV.

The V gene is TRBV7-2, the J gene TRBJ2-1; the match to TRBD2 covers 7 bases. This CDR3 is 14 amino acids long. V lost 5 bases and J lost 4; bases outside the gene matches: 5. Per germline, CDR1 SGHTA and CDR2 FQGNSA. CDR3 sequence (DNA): TGTGCCAGCAGCCCCGAACTAGCGTACAATGAGCAGTTCTTC. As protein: CASSPELAYNEQFF.

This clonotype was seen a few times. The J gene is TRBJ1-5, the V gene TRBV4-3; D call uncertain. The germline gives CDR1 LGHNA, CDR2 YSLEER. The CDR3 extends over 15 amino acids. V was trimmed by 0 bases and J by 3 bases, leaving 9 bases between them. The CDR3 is CASSQEPAVNQPQHF. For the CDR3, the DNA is TGCGCCAGCAGCCAAGAACCGGCAGTCAATCAGCCCCAGCATTTT.

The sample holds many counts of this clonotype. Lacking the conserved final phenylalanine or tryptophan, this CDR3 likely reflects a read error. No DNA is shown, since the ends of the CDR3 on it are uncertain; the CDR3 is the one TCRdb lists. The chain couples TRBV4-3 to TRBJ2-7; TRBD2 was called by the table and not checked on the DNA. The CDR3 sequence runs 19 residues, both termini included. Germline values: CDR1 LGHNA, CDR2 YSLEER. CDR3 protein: CASSQAWGGSGTKFGRSTL.

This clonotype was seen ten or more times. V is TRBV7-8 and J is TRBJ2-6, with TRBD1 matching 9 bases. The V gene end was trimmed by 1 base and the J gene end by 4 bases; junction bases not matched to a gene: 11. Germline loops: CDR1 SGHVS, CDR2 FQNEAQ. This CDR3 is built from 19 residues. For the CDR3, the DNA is TGTGCCAGCAGCTTAGAGACAGGGGGAATTTGGCTAGGGGCCAACGTCCTGACTTTC. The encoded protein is CASSLETGGIWLGANVLTF.

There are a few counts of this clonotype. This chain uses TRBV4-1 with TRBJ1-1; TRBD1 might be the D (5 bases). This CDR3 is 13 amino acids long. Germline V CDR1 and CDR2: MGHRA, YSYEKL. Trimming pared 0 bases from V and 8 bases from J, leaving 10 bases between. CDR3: CASSQDTGREAFF. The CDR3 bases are TGCGCCAGCAGCCAAGATACGGGGCGGGAAGCTTTCTTT.

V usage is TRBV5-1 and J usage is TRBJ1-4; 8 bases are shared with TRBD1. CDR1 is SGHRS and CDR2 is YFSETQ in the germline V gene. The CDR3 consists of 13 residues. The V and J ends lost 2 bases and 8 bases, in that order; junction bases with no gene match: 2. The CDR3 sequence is CASSFQGAEKLFF. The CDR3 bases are TGCGCCAGCAGCTTCCAGGGGGCGGAAAAACTGTTTTTT.

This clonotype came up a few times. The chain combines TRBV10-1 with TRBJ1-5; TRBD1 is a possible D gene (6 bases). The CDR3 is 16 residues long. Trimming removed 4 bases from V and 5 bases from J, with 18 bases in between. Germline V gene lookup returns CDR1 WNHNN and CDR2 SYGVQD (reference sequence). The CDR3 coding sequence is TGCGCCAGCAGTGGGGGGCGCGCGCGCGCGGATCAGCCCCAGCATTTT. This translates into CASSGGRARADQPQHF.

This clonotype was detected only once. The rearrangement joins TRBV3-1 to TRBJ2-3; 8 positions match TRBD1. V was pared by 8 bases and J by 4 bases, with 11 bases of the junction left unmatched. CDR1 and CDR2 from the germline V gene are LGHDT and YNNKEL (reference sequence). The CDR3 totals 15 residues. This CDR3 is CASAQGQGGADTQYF. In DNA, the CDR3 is TGTGCCAGCGCCCAAGGACAGGGTGGCGCAGATACGCAGTATTTT.

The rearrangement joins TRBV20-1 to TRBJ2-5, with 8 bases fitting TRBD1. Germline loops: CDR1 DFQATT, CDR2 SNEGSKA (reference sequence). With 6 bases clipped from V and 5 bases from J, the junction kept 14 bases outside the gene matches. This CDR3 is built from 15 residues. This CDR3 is CSAPRTGWSSETQYF. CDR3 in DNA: TGCAGTGCCCCCCGGACAGGGTGGTCGTCGGAGACCCAGTACTTC.

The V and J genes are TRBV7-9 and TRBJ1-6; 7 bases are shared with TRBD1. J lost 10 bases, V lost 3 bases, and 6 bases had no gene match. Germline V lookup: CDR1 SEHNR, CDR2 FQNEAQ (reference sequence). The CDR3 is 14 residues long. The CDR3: CASSLEGARSPLHF. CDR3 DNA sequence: TGTGCCAGCAGCTTGGAGGGGGCAAGATCACCCCTCCACTTT.

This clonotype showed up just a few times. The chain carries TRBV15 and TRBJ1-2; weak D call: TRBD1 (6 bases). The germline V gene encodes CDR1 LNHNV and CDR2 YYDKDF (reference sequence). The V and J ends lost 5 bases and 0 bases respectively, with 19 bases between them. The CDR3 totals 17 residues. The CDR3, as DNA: TGTGCCACCAGCGGCGTAACCGGGACACCGACTAACTATGGCTACACCTTC. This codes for CATSGVTGTPTNYGYTF.